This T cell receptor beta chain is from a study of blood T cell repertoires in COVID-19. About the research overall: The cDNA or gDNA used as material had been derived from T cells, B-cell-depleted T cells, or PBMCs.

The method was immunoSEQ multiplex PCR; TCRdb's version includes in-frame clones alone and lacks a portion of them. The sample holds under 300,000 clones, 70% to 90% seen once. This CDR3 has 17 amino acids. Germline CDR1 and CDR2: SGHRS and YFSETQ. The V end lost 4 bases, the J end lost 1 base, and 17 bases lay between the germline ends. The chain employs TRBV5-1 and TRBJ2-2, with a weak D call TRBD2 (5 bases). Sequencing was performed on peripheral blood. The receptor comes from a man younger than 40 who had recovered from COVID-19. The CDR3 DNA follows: TGCGCCAGCAGCCGGTCTGGGGAGAGCCTGAACACCGGGGAGCTGTTTTTT. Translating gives CASSRSGESLNTGELFF.